The rows below give T cell receptor beta chains drawn from one sample of a study of T cells in Graves' hyperthyroidism and ophthalmopathy. TCRdb reprocessed the multiplex PCR reads with MiXCR, giving one entry per CDR3 protein. The profile shows about 280,000 distinct CDR3 sequences, less than 30% of them singletons. Sequencing was performed on blood. These receptors were obtained from a man in his forties with Graves' hyperthyroidism that later progressed to Graves' ophthalmopathy. Each CDR3 is given with its conserved first and last residue. D genes are given only for firm matches. Some rows have no size entry. The others give once, few or many, or a class for an expanded clone.

TRBD2 many TRBJ2-7 16 TRBV18 CASSPRTSGASYEQYF TGTGCCAGCTCACCAAGGACTAGCGGTGCTTCCTACGAGCAGTACTTC
TRBD2 many TRBJ2-2 14 TRBV6-2/TRBV6-3 CASSSGSGTGELFF TGTGCCAGCAGTAGCGGGAGCGGCACCGGGGAGCTGTTTTTT
TRBD1 many TRBJ2-7 16 TRBV9 CASSVEATGLTYEQYF TGTGCCAGCAGCGTAGAGGCGACAGGGCTAACCTACGAGCAGTACTTC
- few TRBJ2-7 13 TRBV29-1 CSVEIGITYEQYF TGCAGCGTTGAGATAGGGATTACCTACGAGCAGTACTTC
- many TRBJ2-5 14 TRBV19 CASSIEGGRETQYF TGTGCCAGTAGTATAGAAGGAGGGAGAGAGACCCAGTACTTC
TRBD2 few TRBJ2-5 16 TRBV12-3/TRBV12-4 CASSSGGGFLKETQYF TGTGCCAGCAGTTCGGGCGGGGGGTTCTTAAAAGAGACCCAGTACTTC
- many TRBJ2-7 12 TRBV10-2 CASNHSPEEQYF TGCGCCAGCAATCACTCACCGGAGGAGCAGTACTTC
TRBD1 many TRBJ1-2 12 TRBV29-1 CSVGTGDYGYTF TGCAGCGTAGGGACAGGGGACTATGGCTACACCTTC
TRBD1 many TRBJ2-7 13 TRBV29-1 CSVAPGGVGEQYF TGCAGCGTTGCACCAGGGGGCGTGGGCGAGCAGTACTTC
- many TRBJ2-7 14 TRBV28 CASSSGYDRREQYF TGTGCCAGCAGCTCGGGTTACGATAGAAGGGAGCAGTACTTC
- - TRBJ1-1 14 TRBV5-1 CASSYNRGNTEAFF TGCGCCAGCAGCTACAACAGAGGTAACACTGAAGCTTTCTTT
- many TRBJ2-7 16 TRBV11-2 CASSPERTERGPEQYF TGTGCCAGCAGCCCAGAACGGACAGAAAGGGGACCCGAGCAGTACTTC
- - TRBJ2-2 15 TRBV19 CASSISIGGSGELFF TGTGCCAGTAGTATTTCAATCGGTGGTTCCGGGGAGCTGTTTTTT
- many TRBJ2-7 12 TRBV12-3/TRBV12-4 CASSELAGEQYF TGTGCCAGCAGTGAACTAGCAGGGGAGCAGTACTTC
TRBD1 medium-sized TRBJ1-2 16 TRBV28 CASSFSLRQGVDGYTF TGTGCCAGCAGTTTTTCCCTTAGACAGGGGGTTGATGGCTACACCTTC
- many TRBJ1-1 13 TRBV29-1 CSHSAGEVAEAFF TGCAGCCACTCCGCCGGGGAGGTCGCTGAAGCTTTCTTT
TRBD2 many TRBJ2-7 14 TRBV20-1 CSARTSGFSYEQYF TGCAGTGCTAGAACTAGCGGGTTCTCCTACGAGCAGTACTTC
- many TRBJ1-3 12 TRBV4-1 CASSAIGNTIYF TGCGCCAGCAGCGCGATAGGAAACACCATATATTTT
TRBD1 many TRBJ2-2 18 TRBV7-9 CASSSPPGTGSDTGELFF TGTGCCAGCAGCAGCCCGCCCGGGACAGGGTCGGACACCGGGGAGCTGTTTTTT
- - TRBJ1-5 19 TRBV6-2/TRBV6-3 CASKRGGRGLVGPNQPQHF TGTGCCAGCAAAAGGGGGGGCAGGGGATTGGTTGGTCCGAATCAGCCCCAGCATTTT
- many TRBJ2-2 15 TRBV12-3/TRBV12-4 CASSGELQGTGELFF TGTGCCAGCAGTGGTGAACTACAGGGAACCGGGGAGCTGTTTTTT
- few TRBJ1-5 15 TRBV7-8 CASSSLGYSNQPQHF TGTGCCAGCAGCTCCCTGGGTTATAGCAATCAGCCCCAGCATTTT